The rows below give T cell receptor beta chains drawn from one sample of a study of cytomegalovirus exposure and HLA in healthy donors. Assay used: immunoSEQ multiplex PCR; TCRdb lists only in-frame clones, some missing. This sample carries 120,000 to 150,000 clones, just under 70% of them seen once, and the ten largest clones take around 4.7%. The sequencing input was PBMCs. These receptors were obtained from a man in his sixties in good health and CMV-seronegative. The CDR3 runs from the conserved cysteine through the conserved F or W. Each record gives: J gene, D gene, V gene, clone size, CDR3 protein, CDR3 DNA. A D gene is named only where the DNA matches it firmly. Only some rows state a clone size, as once, few, many or a class for expanded clones.

J: TRBJ1-4
D: .
V: TRBV7-9
size: .
CDR3: CASSLTRQGDEKLFF
DNA: TGTGCCAGCAGCTTAACGCGGCAGGGTGATGAAAAACTGTTTTTT

J: TRBJ1-5
D: .
V: TRBV7-8
size: .
CDR3: CASSLVRVPNSYQPQHF
DNA: TGTGCCAGCAGCTTAGTACGGGTTCCGAACTCTTATCAGCCCCAGCATTTT

J: TRBJ2-5
D: .
V: TRBV30
size: .
CDR3: CAWSSQARETQYF
DNA: TGTGCCTGGAGTTCGCAGGCACGGGAGACCCAGTACTTC

J: TRBJ1-1
D: TRBD1
V: TRBV5-1
size: .
CDR3: CASSLLGQGGGLNTEAFF
DNA: TGCGCCAGCAGCTTGTTGGGACAGGGGGGGGGACTGAACACTGAAGCTTTCTTT

J: TRBJ2-1
D: .
V: TRBV9
size: .
CDR3: CASSVGLTFNEQFF
DNA: TGTGCCAGCAGCGTAGGACTGACTTTCAATGAGCAGTTCTTC

J: TRBJ1-1
D: .
V: TRBV7-2
size: .
CDR3: CASSPGYEAFF
DNA: TGTGCCAGCAGCCCGGGGTATGAAGCTTTCTTT

J: TRBJ1-1
D: .
V: TRBV7-2
size: few
CDR3: CASSSGQFRNTEAFF
DNA: TGTGCCAGCAGCTCCGGACAATTCAGGAACACTGAAGCTTTCTTT

J: TRBJ2-1
D: TRBD2
V: TRBV11-3
size: .
CDR3: CASSVETSGAYNEQFF
DNA: TGTGCCAGCAGCGTCGAGACTAGCGGGGCCTACAATGAGCAGTTCTTC

J: TRBJ2-2
D: .
V: TRBV5-1
size: .
CDR3: CASSLGGVSNTGELFF
DNA: TGCGCCAGCAGCTTGGGCGGGGTCTCGAACACCGGGGAGCTGTTTTTT

J: TRBJ1-1
D: .
V: TRBV7-6
size: .
CDR3: CASSLKEGTEAFF
DNA: TGTGCCAGCAGCTTAAAGGAGGGTACTGAAGCTTTCTTT

J: TRBJ1-1
D: TRBD1
V: TRBV18
size: few
CDR3: CASSPPGQGFMNTEAFF
DNA: TGTGCCAGCTCACCGCCGGGACAGGGTTTCATGAACACTGAAGCTTTCTTT

J: TRBJ2-7
D: .
V: TRBV6-6
size: .
CDR3: CASSYSPGRTYEQYF
DNA: TGTGCCAGCAGTTACTCACCGGGTAGAACCTACGAGCAGTACTTC

J: TRBJ2-5
D: TRBD1
V: TRBV4-3
size: .
CDR3: CASSQDLTGGKETQYF
DNA: TGCGCCAGCAGCCAAGATCTTACAGGGGGCAAAGAGACCCAGTACTTC

J: TRBJ2-2
D: .
V: TRBV27
size: few
CDR3: CASRLGRGNTGELFF
DNA: TGTGCCAGCAGGTTGGGGCGGGGGAACACCGGGGAGCTGTTTTTT

J: TRBJ2-7
D: TRBD2
V: TRBV28
size: .
CDR3: CATEKTSGGSYEQYF
DNA: TGTGCCACTGAAAAAACTAGCGGGGGGTCCTACGAGCAGTACTTC

J: TRBJ2-6
D: .
V: TRBV30
size: .
CDR3: CAWRLLRSSGANVLTF
DNA: TGTGCCTGGAGACTCTTAAGGAGTTCTGGGGCCAACGTCCTGACTTTC

J: TRBJ1-2
D: .
V: TRBV12-5
size: .
CDR3: CASGRGMDNYGYPF
DNA: TGTGCTAGTGGACGGGGGATGGATAACTATGGCTACCCCTTC

J: TRBJ2-3
D: TRBD2
V: TRBV9
size: .
CDR3: CASSEDSGRAEGTQYF
DNA: TGTGCCAGCAGCGAGGATAGCGGGAGGGCCGAAGGGACGCAGTATTTT

J: TRBJ2-1
D: .
V: TRBV11-2
size: .
CDR3: CASSLSPNHNEQFF
DNA: TGTGCCAGCAGCTTAAGCCCTAACCACAATGAGCAGTTCTTC

J: TRBJ2-3
D: TRBD2
V: TRBV19
size: .
CDR3: CASSMGSSGMDTQYF
DNA: TGTGCCAGTAGTATGGGGTCTAGCGGGATGGATACGCAGTATTTT

J: TRBJ2-5
D: TRBD2
V: TRBV30
size: .
CDR3: CAWSLSPGRPRETQYF
DNA: TGTGCCTGGAGCCTCTCCCCCGGGAGGCCACGGGAGACCCAGTACTTC

J: TRBJ1-2
D: TRBD1
V: TRBV9
size: .
CDR3: CASSPLPGQGAIRGYTF
DNA: TGTGCCAGCAGCCCCCTCCCGGGACAGGGGGCGATTCGTGGCTACACCTTC

J: TRBJ1-1
D: .
V: TRBV25-1
size: .
CDR3: CASSEGPGTEAFF
DNA: TGTGCCAGCAGTGAGGGGCCTGGCACTGAAGCTTTCTTT

J: TRBJ2-1
D: .
V: TRBV6-1
size: .
CDR3: CASRGAGWNEQFF
DNA: TGTGCCAGCAGGGGGGCTGGGTGGAATGAGCAGTTCTTC

J: TRBJ2-7
D: TRBD2
V: TRBV9
size: few
CDR3: CASSVAGRAYEQYF
DNA: TGTGCCAGCAGCGTAGCCGGGAGGGCCTACGAGCAGTACTTC

J: TRBJ2-1
D: TRBD1
V: TRBV29-1
size: few
CDR3: CSASRGGAYNEQFF
DNA: TGCAGCGCCTCCCGAGGGGGCGCCTACAATGAGCAGTTCTTC

J: TRBJ1-5
D: .
V: TRBV5-1
size: .
CDR3: CASSFEGGRTQPQHF
DNA: TGCGCCAGCAGCTTTGAGGGGGGGCGTACCCAGCCCCAGCATTTT

J: TRBJ2-5
D: .
V: TRBV5-1
size: few
CDR3: CASSLVQETQYF
DNA: TGCGCCAGCAGCTTGGTACAAGAGACCCAGTACTTC

J: TRBJ2-3
D: .
V: TRBV9
size: few
CDR3: CASSVRLGSDTQYF
DNA: TGTGCCAGCAGCGTTAGACTTGGATCAGATACGCAGTATTTT

J: TRBJ1-1
D: .
V: TRBV10-3
size: .
CDR3: CAISAGERPEAFF
DNA: TGTGCCATCAGCGCCGGGGAACGACCTGAAGCTTTCTTT

J: TRBJ2-5
D: .
V: TRBV28
size: .
CDR3: CASSSSVAETQYF
DNA: TGTGCCAGCAGTAGTAGCGTTGCGGAGACCCAGTACTTC

J: TRBJ2-4
D: .
V: TRBV2
size: .
CDR3: CASRGPGQRLAKNIQYF
DNA: TGTGCCAGCAGGGGCCCTGGGCAGCGGCTAGCCAAAAACATTCAGTACTTC

J: TRBJ2-2
D: TRBD2
V: TRBV7-2
size: .
CDR3: CASSFPLAGAGELFF
DNA: TGTGCCAGCAGCTTCCCTTTAGCGGGAGCCGGGGAGCTGTTTTTT

J: TRBJ2-1
D: TRBD2
V: TRBV19
size: .
CDR3: CASSIPSGSSYNEQFF
DNA: TGTGCCAGTAGTATCCCTAGCGGAAGCTCCTACAATGAGCAGTTCTTC

J: TRBJ1-6
D: .
V: TRBV13
size: .
CDR3: CASSMSARSPLHF
DNA: TGTGCCAGCAGTATGTCAGCGCGGTCACCCCTCCACTTT

J: TRBJ2-5
D: .
V: TRBV7-8
size: .
CDR3: CASSLVVGASGKIPSHF
DNA: TGTGCCAGCAGCTTAGTTGTAGGAGCCTCAGGGAAGATCCCCTCCCACTTC

J: TRBJ1-4
D: .
V: TRBV28
size: .
CDR3: CASSSIWGGNEKLFF
DNA: TGTGCCAGCAGTTCTATCTGGGGGGGTAATGAAAAACTGTTTTTT